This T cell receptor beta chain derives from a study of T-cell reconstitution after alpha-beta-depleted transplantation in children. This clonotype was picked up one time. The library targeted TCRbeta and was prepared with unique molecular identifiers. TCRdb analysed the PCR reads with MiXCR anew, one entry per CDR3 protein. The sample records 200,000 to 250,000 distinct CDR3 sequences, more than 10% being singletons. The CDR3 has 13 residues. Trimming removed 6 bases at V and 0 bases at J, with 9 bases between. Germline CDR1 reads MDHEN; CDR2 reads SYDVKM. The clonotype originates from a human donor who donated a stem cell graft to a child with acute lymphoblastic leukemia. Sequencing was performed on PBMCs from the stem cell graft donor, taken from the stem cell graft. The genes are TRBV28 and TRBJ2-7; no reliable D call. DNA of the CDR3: TGTGCCAGCAGACTACCTAGCTCCTACGAGCAGTACTTC. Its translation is CASRLPSSYEQYF.